These 22 T cell receptor beta chains share one sample of origin, sequenced in a study of OX40 agonist ivuxolimab in advanced cancers. Only in-frame clones appear in the TCRdb table, and some are missing; sequencing was by immunoSEQ multiplex PCR. The sample records tens of thousands of clones, 93% being singletons. Material: CD4+ or CD8+ T cells sorted from blood, obtained in a trial of the OX40 agonist ivuxolimab. The receptors come from an adult with an advanced solid tumor such as melanoma, head and neck, liver or kidney cancer.

V is TRBV4-3 and J is TRBJ1-5; D not resolved. Germline CDR1 and CDR2: LGHNA and YSLEER. This CDR3 comprises 15 residues. The ends were cut back, 1 base at V and 0 bases at J, with 7 bases in the middle. CDR3 in DNA: TGCGCCAGCAGCCAAGCTCTGGGTAGCAATCAGCCCCAGCATTTT. Amino acid sequence: CASSQALGSNQPQHF.

The V call is TRBV14, the J call TRBJ2-7, with 9 bases matching TRBD2. Per germline, CDR1 SGHDN and CDR2 FVKESK. Losses at the gene ends were 6 bases for V and 0 bases for J; bases not matched to a gene: 3. This CDR3 spans 14 amino acids. The CDR3 DNA reads TGTGCCAGCAGTTTACTAGCGGGCTCCTACGAGCAGTACTTC. This translates into CASSLLAGSYEQYF. The whole variable domain, remainder taken from reference TRBV14 and TRBJ2-7, is EAGVTQFPSHSVIEKGQTVTLRCDPISGHDNLYWYRRVMGKEIKFLLHFVKESKQDESGMPNNRFLAERTGGTYSTLKVQPAELEDSGVYFCASSLLAGSYEQYFGPGTRLTVT.

The chain links TRBV7-2 to TRBJ1-2; D unresolved. CDR1 is SGHTA and CDR2 is FQGNSA in the germline V gene. Between the trimmed V and J ends, which lost 5 bases and 6 bases, there was a span of 4 bases. The CDR3 is 10 amino acids. CDR3 in DNA: TGTGCCAGCAGCCAAAATGGCTACACCTTC. Residues: CASSQNGYTF.

This clone has only one observation. The chain couples TRBV5-1 to TRBJ2-7; D is perhaps TRBD2 (6 bases). The CDR3 spans 14 residues. V gave up 2 bases and J gave up 3 bases, with 12 bases separating them. CDR1 is SGHRS, CDR2 YFSETQ, per germline. In DNA, the CDR3 is TGCGCCAGCAGCTTCGCCGGGACTGTCTACGAGCAGTACTTC. Its protein is CASSFAGTVYEQYF.

The V and J genes are TRBV4-1 and TRBJ2-5, with 8 bases matching TRBD2. The CDR3 consists of 16 residues. V dropped 6 bases and J dropped 4; count of bases not matched to a gene: 13. The germline gives CDR1 MGHRA, CDR2 YSYEKL. The CDR3 is CASRHVSGGLGETQYF. The CDR3 DNA follows: TGCGCCAGCAGACACGTCAGCGGGGGTCTGGGAGAGACCCAGTACTTC.

The chain combines TRBV11-2 with TRBJ2-7, with D hard to call. V lost 0 bases to trimming and J lost 6 bases, with 9 bases between them. This CDR3 is 13 amino acids long. Germline loops: CDR1 SGHAT, CDR2 FQNNGV. The CDR3 region has the DNA TGTGCCAGCAGCTTAGATCTAAGGGCCGAGCAGTACTTC. It codes for CASSLDLRAEQYF.

This chain connects TRBV7-6 to TRBJ2-2; D is possibly TRBD1 or TRBD2 (5 bases each). Trimming stripped 2 bases from V and 2 bases from J, with 9 bases between. The CDR3 spans 15 residues. Germline CDR1 SGHVS, CDR2 FNYEAQ. The CDR3 DNA sequence: TGTGCCAGCAGCTTACAGGGACCTAACACCGGGGAGCTGTTTTTT. Its protein product is CASSLQGPNTGELFF. Combining the CDR3 with reference TRBV7-6 and TRBJ2-2 gives the whole variable domain GAGVSQSPRYKVTKRGQDVALRCDPISGHVSLYWYRQALGQGPEFLTYFNYEAQQDKSGLPNDRFSAERPEGSISTLTIQRTEQRDSAMYRCASSLQGPNTGELFFGEGSRLTVL.

The chain combines TRBV9 with TRBJ2-3, with TRBD1 matching 9 bases. With 0 bases clipped from V and 2 bases from J, the junction kept 10 bases outside the gene matches. This CDR3 region has 18 residues. Germline V gives CDR1 SGDLS, CDR2 YYNGEE. The CDR3 sequence: CASSVEIGGQGLTDTQYF. The DNA of the CDR3 is TGTGCCAGCAGCGTAGAAATAGGGGGACAGGGCCTCACAGATACGCAGTATTTT. Combining the CDR3 with reference TRBV9 and TRBJ2-3 gives the whole variable domain DSGVTQTPKHLITATGQRVTLRCSPRSGDLSVYWYQQSLDQGLQFLIQYYNGEERAKGNILERFSAQQFPDLHSELNLSSLELGDSALYFCASSVEIGGQGLTDTQYFGPGTRLTVL.

V is TRBV6-5 and J is TRBJ2-7; D might be TRBD1 or TRBD2, each matching 5 bases. The ends were cut back, 0 bases at V and 0 bases at J, with 6 bases in the middle. The CDR3 extends over 14 amino acids. Germline CDR1 reads MNHEY; CDR2 reads SVGAGI. CDR3 region: CASSYSRGSYEQYF. CDR3 DNA sequence: TGTGCCAGCAGTTACTCGAGGGGCTCCTACGAGCAGTACTTC.

This clone showed up just once. CDR3 coding DNA: TGTGCCAGCAGTTGGGTCGGACACCGACAAGAGACCCAGTACTTC. It codes for CASSWVGHRQETQYF. This chain connects TRBV27 to TRBJ2-5; a weak D match, TRBD1 (5 bases). CDR1 and CDR2 from the germline V gene are MNHEY and SMNVEV (reference sequence). This CDR3 has 15 residues. V lost 4 bases, J lost 2 bases, and 14 bases lay in between.

The V gene is TRBV9, the J gene TRBJ2-7; TRBD2 agrees at 10 bases. Germline CDR1 and CDR2: SGDLS and YYNGEE. V trimming: 3 bases; J trimming: 0 bases; junction bases outside the gene matches: 3. The CDR3 length is 15 residues. The CDR3 protein is CASSGASGSSYEQYF. The CDR3 region has the DNA TGTGCCAGCAGCGGAGCTAGCGGGAGCTCCTACGAGCAGTACTTC.

This clone was picked up one time. V usage is TRBV2 and J usage is TRBJ1-4; a weak D match, TRBD1 (5 bases). CDR1 SNHLY and CDR2 FYNNEI come from the germline V gene. This CDR3 has 16 residues. The V end was cut by 7 bases, the J end by 4 bases, with 19 bases between. The CDR3 loop is CASTLGLQDYNEKLFF. The CDR3, as DNA: TGTGCCAGCACTTTAGGGCTACAGGATTATAATGAAAAACTGTTTTTT.

The V and J genes are TRBV4-1 and TRBJ2-3; 7 bases are a match to TRBD2. CDR1 MGHRA and CDR2 YSYEKL come from the germline V gene. The CDR3 contains 15 residues. Losses at the gene ends were 3 bases for V and 4 bases for J; bases not matched to a gene: 7. CDR3 DNA sequence: TGCGCCAGCAGCCAGATGAGGGGAGGGCCAGATACGCAGTATTTT. Protein product: CASSQMRGGPDTQYF.

The chain uses TRBV18 and TRBJ2-7; TRBD2 aligns across 7 bases. This CDR3 comprises 17 residues. Trimming cost V 0 bases and J 2 bases; bases outside gene matches: 10. Germline V lookup: CDR1 KGHSH, CDR2 LQKENI. This CDR3 is CASSPPVAGTTPYEQYF. CDR3 sequence (DNA): TGTGCCAGCTCACCACCGGTGGCCGGGACTACTCCCTACGAGCAGTACTTC.

The rearrangement links TRBV13 to TRBJ2-5, with 10 bases lining up with TRBD2. This CDR3 contains 15 residues. Germline V gene lookup returns CDR1 PRHDT and CDR2 FYEKMQ (reference sequence). V shed 0 bases, J shed 2 bases, and the junction held 0 bases outside the gene matches. The CDR3 bases are TGTGCCAGCAGCTTAGGACTAGCGGGGCAAGAGACCCAGTACTTC. Protein: CASSLGLAGQETQYF. The entire variable domain, with the rest obtained from reference TRBV13 and TRBJ2-5, is as follows: AAGVIQSPRHLIKEKRETATLKCYPIPRHDTVYWYQQGPGQDPQFLISFYEKMQSDKGSIPDRFSAQQFSDYHSELNMSSLELGDSALYFCASSLGLAGQETQYFGPGTRLLVL.

The chain is built from TRBV5-1 and TRBJ2-7; D gene unclear. Germline lookup yields CDR1 SGHRS and CDR2 YFSETQ. The CDR3 length is 14 residues. V lost 0 bases to trimming and J lost 2 bases, with 9 bases between them. The CDR3 protein is CASSLEAGAYEQYF. CDR3 nucleotides: TGCGCCAGCAGCTTGGAGGCTGGCGCCTACGAGCAGTACTTC.

In DNA, the CDR3 is TGCGCCAGCAGCCAAGCAAGCACTAGCGGGAGGACAGATACGCAGTATTTT. It yields the protein CASSQASTSGRTDTQYF. V usage is TRBV4-1 and J usage is TRBJ2-3, with 12 nucleotides matching TRBD2. V gave up 1 base and J gave up 3 bases; unmatched junction bases: 5. The CDR3 has 17 residues. Germline V gene data show CDR1 as MGHRA and CDR2 as YSYEKL.

This chain joins TRBV7-3 and TRBJ2-5; 7 nucleotides line up with TRBD1. V was pared by 4 bases and J by 0 bases, with 17 bases of the junction left unmatched. CDR3 length equals 19 residues. The V gene's germline CDR1 is SGHTA and CDR2 FQGTGA. CDR3 loop: CASSSDTTPGQLYQETQYF. Written as DNA, the CDR3 is TGTGCCAGCAGCTCGGATACCACCCCGGGACAGCTATACCAAGAGACCCAGTACTTC.

The table lists this clone with a count of one. The chain recombines TRBV5-4 with TRBJ2-5, with D possibly TRBD1 on 5 matching bases. The V gene's germline CDR1 is SGHNT and CDR2 YYREEE (reference sequence). Trimming stripped 2 bases from V and 5 bases from J, with 10 bases between. The CDR3 runs 13 residues. This CDR3 reads CASSFWGPETQYF. The CDR3 DNA reads as TGTGCCAGCAGCTTCTGGGGCCCGGAGACCCAGTACTTC.

V usage is TRBV27 and J usage is TRBJ1-5; D remains unclear. The V gene's germline CDR1 is MNHEY and CDR2 SMNVEV (reference sequence). V was clipped by 5 bases and J by 2 bases, with 10 bases between them. This CDR3 is 14 amino acids long. Here the CDR3 DNA reads TGTGCCAGCAGTCCCGGTCGGGGCAATCAGCCCCAGCATTTT. This encodes CASSPGRGNQPQHF.

The chain recombines TRBV27 with TRBJ2-1; D not resolved. Germline loops: CDR1 MNHEY, CDR2 SMNVEV (reference sequence). The CDR3 consists of 12 residues. V was trimmed by 6 bases and J by 7 bases, leaving 10 bases between them. The CDR3 coding sequence is TGTGCCAGCAGCCCAATGAGGAATGAGCAGTTCTTC. The encoded protein is CASSPMRNEQFF.

This clone was recorded only once. The J gene is TRBJ2-1, the V gene TRBV30, with D possibly matching TRBD2 (5 bases). Looked up from germline, CDR1 is GTSNPN and CDR2 is SVGIG (reference sequence). The CDR3 runs to 13 residues. The V gene lost 1 base and the J gene lost 3 bases, with 7 bases spanning the gap. The CDR3 DNA sequence: TGTGCCTGGAGTGCCCGGGACTACAATGAGCAGTTCTTC. Protein: CAWSARDYNEQFF.